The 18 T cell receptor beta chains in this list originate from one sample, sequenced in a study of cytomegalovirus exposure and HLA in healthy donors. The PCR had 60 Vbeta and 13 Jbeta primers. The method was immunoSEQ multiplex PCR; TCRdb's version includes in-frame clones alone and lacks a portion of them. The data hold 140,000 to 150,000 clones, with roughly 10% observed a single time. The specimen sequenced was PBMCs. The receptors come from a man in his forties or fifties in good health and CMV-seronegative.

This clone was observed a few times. The CDR3 sequence: CASRGGTRYTGELFF. In nucleotides, the CDR3 is TGTGCCAGCAGGGGGGGTACTAGATACACCGGGGAGCTGTTTTTT. This chain connects TRBV2 to TRBJ2-2; D perhaps matches TRBD2 (6 bases). The germline V gene encodes CDR1 SNHLY and CDR2 FYNNEI. The V and J ends lost 6 bases and 3 bases respectively, with 14 bases between them. The CDR3 is made up of 15 amino acids. Together with reference TRBV2 and TRBJ2-2, the CDR3 gives the full variable domain: EPEVTQTPSHQVTQMGQEVILRCVPISNHLYFYWYRQILGQKVEFLVSFYNNEISEKSEIFDDQFSVERPDGSNFTLKIRSTKLEDSAMYFCASRGGTRYTGELFFGEGSRLTVL.

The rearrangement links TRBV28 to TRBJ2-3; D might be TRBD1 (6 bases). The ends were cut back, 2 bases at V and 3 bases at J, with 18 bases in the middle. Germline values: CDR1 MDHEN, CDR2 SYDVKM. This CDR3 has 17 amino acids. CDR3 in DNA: TGTGCCAGCAGTTTAAGGCTCTACAGGGTGGGTACAGATACGCAGTATTTT. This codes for CASSLRLYRVGTDTQYF.

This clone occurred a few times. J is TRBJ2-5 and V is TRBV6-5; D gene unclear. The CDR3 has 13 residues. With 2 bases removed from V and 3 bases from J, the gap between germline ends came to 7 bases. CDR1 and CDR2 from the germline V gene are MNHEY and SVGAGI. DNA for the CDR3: TGTGCCAGCAGTTACGGTCGAGAAGAGACCCAGTACTTC. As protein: CASSYGREETQYF.

CDR3 nucleotides: TGTGCCAGTAGTTCCCGGACAGGGCGTTTTGAAAACATTCAGTACTTC. It codes for CASSSRTGRFENIQYF. This sequence joins TRBV19 and TRBJ2-4; TRBD1 matches 8 bases. Germline loops: CDR1 LNHDA, CDR2 SQIVND (reference sequence). The CDR3 runs 16 residues. J gave up 5 bases and V 5 bases, and 11 bases lay outside the gene matches.

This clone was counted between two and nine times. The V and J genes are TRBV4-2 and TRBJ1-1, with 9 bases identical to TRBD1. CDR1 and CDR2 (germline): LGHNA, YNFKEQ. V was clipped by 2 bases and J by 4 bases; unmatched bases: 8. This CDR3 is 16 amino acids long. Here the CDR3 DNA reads TGTGCCAGCAGCCAAAGGACAGGGGAAGGGAGCACTGAAGCTTTCTTT. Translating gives CASSQRTGEGSTEAFF.

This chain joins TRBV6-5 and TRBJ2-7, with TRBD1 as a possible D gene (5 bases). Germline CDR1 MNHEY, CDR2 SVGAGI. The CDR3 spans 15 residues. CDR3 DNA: TGTGCTTCCAGAGCAGGGTCGGGTTCCGGCTACGAGCAGTACTTC. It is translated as CASRAGSGSGYEQYF.

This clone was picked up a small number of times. CDR3 coding DNA: TGTGCCAGTAGGCACCGAGGGACAGGGACGGGTAAGAACACTGAAGCTTTCTTT. Amino acid sequence: CASRHRGTGTGKNTEAFF. The chain combines TRBV19 with TRBJ1-1, with 9 bases fitting TRBD1. V shed 6 bases, J shed 1 base, and the junction held 15 bases outside the gene matches. Germline V gene sequence: CDR1 LNHDA, CDR2 SQIVND (reference sequence). The CDR3 contains 18 residues.

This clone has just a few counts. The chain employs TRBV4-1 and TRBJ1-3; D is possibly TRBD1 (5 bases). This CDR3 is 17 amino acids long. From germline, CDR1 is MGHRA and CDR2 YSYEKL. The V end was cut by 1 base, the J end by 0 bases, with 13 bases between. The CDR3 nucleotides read TGCGCCAGCAGCCAAGCCCCGGACACCAACTCTGGAAACACCATATATTTT. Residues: CASSQAPDTNSGNTIYF.

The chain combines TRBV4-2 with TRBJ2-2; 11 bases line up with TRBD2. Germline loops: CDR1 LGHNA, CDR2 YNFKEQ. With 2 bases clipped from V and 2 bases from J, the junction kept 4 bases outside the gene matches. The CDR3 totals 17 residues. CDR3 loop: CASSQRGTSGNTGELFF. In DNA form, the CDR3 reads TGTGCCAGCAGCCAACGTGGGACTAGCGGAAACACCGGGGAGCTGTTTTTT.

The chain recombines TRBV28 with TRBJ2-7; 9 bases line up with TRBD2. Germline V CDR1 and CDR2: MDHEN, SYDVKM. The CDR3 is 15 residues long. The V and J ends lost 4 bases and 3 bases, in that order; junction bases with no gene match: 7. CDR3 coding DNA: TGTGCCAGCAGTTCCCCCGGGACTAGCCGCTACGAGCAGTACTTC. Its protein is CASSSPGTSRYEQYF.

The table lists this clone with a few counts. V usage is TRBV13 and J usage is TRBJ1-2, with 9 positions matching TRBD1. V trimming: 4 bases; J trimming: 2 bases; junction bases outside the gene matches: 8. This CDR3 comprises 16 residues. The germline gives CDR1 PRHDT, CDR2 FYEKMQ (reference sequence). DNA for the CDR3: TGTGCCAGCAGCTCGACAGGGGGATTAACAAACTATGGCTACACCTTC. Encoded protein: CASSSTGGLTNYGYTF. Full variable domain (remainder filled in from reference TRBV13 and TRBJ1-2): AAGVIQSPRHLIKEKRETATLKCYPIPRHDTVYWYQQGPGQDPQFLISFYEKMQSDKGSIPDRFSAQQFSDYHSELNMSSLELGDSALYFCASSSTGGLTNYGYTFGSGTRLTVV.

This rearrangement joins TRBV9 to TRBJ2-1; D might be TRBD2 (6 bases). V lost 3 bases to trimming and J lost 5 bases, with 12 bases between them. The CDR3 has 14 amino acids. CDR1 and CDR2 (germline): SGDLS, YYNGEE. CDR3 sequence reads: CASSARWEDNEQFF. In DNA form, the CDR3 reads TGTGCCAGCAGCGCCCGATGGGAGGACAATGAGCAGTTCTTC. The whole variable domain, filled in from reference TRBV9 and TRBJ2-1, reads DSGVTQTPKHLITATGQRVTLRCSPRSGDLSVYWYQQSLDQGLQFLIQYYNGEERAKGNILERFSAQQFPDLHSELNLSSLELGDSALYFCASSARWEDNEQFFGPGTRLTVL.

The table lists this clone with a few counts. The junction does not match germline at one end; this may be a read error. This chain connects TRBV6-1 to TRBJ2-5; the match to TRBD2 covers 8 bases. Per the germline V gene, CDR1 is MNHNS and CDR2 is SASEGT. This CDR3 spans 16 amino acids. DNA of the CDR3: TGTGCCAGCAGTAAAGCTAGCGGGTGGGGGGGAGAGACCCAGTACTTC. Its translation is CASSKASGWGGETQYF.

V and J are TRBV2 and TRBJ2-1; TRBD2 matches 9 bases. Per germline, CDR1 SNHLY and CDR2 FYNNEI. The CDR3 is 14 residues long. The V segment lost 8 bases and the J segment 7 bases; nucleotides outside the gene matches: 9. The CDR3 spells CASGRREGRNEQFF. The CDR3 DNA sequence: TGTGCCAGCGGGAGGCGGGAGGGCCGAAATGAGCAGTTCTTC.

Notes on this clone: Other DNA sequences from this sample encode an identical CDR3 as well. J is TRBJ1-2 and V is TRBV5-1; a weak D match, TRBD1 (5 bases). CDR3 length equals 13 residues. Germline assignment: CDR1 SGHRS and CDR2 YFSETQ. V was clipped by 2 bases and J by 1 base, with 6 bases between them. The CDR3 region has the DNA TGCGCCAGCAGCTTTAGGGGTAACTATGGCTACACCTTC. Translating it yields CASSFRGNYGYTF.

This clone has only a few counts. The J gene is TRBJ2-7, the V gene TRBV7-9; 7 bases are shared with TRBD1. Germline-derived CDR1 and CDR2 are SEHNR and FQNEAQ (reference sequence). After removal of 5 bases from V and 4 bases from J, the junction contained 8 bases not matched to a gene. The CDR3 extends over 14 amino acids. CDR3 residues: CASSPRQGSYEQYF. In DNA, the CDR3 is TGTGCCAGCAGCCCCCGACAGGGTAGTTACGAGCAGTACTTC.

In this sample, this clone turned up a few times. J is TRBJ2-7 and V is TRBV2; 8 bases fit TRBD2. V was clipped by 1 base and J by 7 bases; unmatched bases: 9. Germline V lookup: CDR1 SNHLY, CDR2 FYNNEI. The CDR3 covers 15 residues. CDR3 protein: CASSEGREAFGEQYF. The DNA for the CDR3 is TGTGCCAGCAGTGAAGGGCGGGAGGCCTTTGGGGAGCAGTACTTC.

The CDR3 nucleotides read TGTGCCAGTACAGACAGGGACAATCAGCCCCAGCATTTT. This gives the protein CASTDRDNQPQHF. The V gene is TRBV19, the J gene TRBJ1-5, with 7 bases identical to TRBD1. The CDR3 is 13 amino acids. The germline CDR1 and CDR2 sequences are LNHDA and SQIVND (reference sequence). J was trimmed by 3 bases and V by 7 bases; bases with no gene match: 3.